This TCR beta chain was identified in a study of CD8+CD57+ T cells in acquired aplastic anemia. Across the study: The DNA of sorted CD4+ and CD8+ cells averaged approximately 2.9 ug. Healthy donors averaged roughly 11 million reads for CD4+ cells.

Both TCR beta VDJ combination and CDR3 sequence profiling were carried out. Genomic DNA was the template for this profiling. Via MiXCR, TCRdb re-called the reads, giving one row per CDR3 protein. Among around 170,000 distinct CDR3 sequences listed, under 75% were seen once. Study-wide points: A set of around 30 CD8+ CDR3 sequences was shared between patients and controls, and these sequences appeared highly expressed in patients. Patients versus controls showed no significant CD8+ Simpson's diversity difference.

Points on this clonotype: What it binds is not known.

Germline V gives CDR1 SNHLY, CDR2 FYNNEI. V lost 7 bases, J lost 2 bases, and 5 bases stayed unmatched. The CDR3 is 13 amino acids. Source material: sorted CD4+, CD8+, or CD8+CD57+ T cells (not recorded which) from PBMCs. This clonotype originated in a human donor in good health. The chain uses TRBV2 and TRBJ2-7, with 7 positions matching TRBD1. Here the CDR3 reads CASTQTGTYEQYF. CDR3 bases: TGTGCCAGCACTCAGACAGGGACCTACGAGCAGTACTTC.